Listed below are T cell receptor beta chains from one sample, sequenced in a study of blood T cells in healthy people across ages. MiXCR, run by TCRdb on the 5' RACE reads, gives a single entry per CDR3 protein. The table records about 1.6 million distinct CDR3 sequences, about 32% of them present only once. The sequenced material came from blood. These receptors came from a woman aged 30 to 39 in good health. The CDR3 runs from the conserved cysteine through the conserved F or W. D genes are given only for firm matches. Only some rows state a clone size, as once, few, many or a class for expanded clones.

TRBV7-9	few	TRBJ1-4	TRBD1	CASSLMGQGGKLFF	TGTGCCAGCAGCTTAATGGGACAGGGGGGGAAACTGTTTTTT
TRBV3-1	many	TRBJ2-1	.	CASSPDNYNEQFF	TGTGCCAGCAGCCCGGACAATTACAATGAGCAGTTCTTC
TRBV29-1	few	TRBJ2-3	.	CSVDSGYTDTQYF	TGCAGCGTTGACTCGGGGTACACAGATACGCAGTATTTT
TRBV28	.	TRBJ2-1	.	CASSLGHTYNEQFF	TGTGCCAGCAGTTTGGGCCACACCTACAATGAGCAGTTCTTC
TRBV4-2	few	TRBJ2-3	.	CASSQPEKGTGTDTQYF	TGTGCCAGCAGCCAACCGGAGAAGGGGACGGGCACAGATACGCAGTATTTT
TRBV3-1	.	TRBJ1-2	.	CASSQGGAGYGYTF	TGTGCCAGCAGCCAGGGAGGGGCGGGCTATGGCTACACCTTC
TRBV2	few	TRBJ2-7	.	CASSDLAASYEQYF	TGTGCCAGCAGTGATCTCGCGGCCTCCTACGAGCAGTACTTC
TRBV6-2/TRBV6-3	.	TRBJ1-1	TRBD1	CASETGVPGTEAFF	TGTGCCAGCGAGACAGGGGTGCCTGGGACTGAAGCTTTCTTT
TRBV20-1	.	TRBJ2-4	.	CSASPTGDIQYF	TGCAGTGCTAGTCCTACGGGAGACATTCAGTACTTC
TRBV3-1	.	TRBJ1-1	TRBD1	CASSQWDRGFGAEAFF	TGTGCCAGCAGCCAATGGGACAGGGGGTTCGGCGCTGAAGCTTTCTTT
TRBV28	.	TRBJ2-1	.	CASSPAISRGNEQFF	TGTGCCAGCAGTCCCGCAATTTCGCGGGGAAATGAGCAGTTCTTC
TRBV28	few	TRBJ2-1	.	CASSVGTGLVSSEQFF	TGTGCCAGCAGCGTTGGTACGGGACTCGTCAGTAGTGAGCAGTTCTTC
TRBV2	few	TRBJ2-1	TRBD2	CASRDSGGTYNEQFF	TGTGCCAGCAGGGACAGCGGGGGAACCTACAATGAGCAGTTCTTC
TRBV15	.	TRBJ1-5	.	CATSSGNSNQPQHF	TGTGCCACCAGCTCCGGGAATAGCAATCAGCCCCAGCATTTT
TRBV6-6	.	TRBJ1-1	TRBD1	CASSNHGTDTEAFF	TGTGCCAGCAGTAACCACGGGACAGACACTGAAGCTTTCTTT
TRBV6-5	.	TRBJ2-5	.	CACSQGLARETQYF	TGTGCCTGCAGCCAAGGACTCGCGAGGGAGACCCAGTACTTC
TRBV9	few	TRBJ2-5	.	CASSVADTGRQETQYF	TGTGCCAGCAGCGTAGCAGACACGGGCCGACAAGAGACCCAGTACTTC
TRBV5-1	.	TRBJ2-7	.	CASSWDITYEQYF	TGCGCCAGCAGCTGGGACATTACCTACGAGCAGTACTTC
TRBV24-1	.	TRBJ2-1	TRBD2	CATSDFSGLNNEQFF	TGTGCCACCAGTGATTTTAGCGGGCTGAACAATGAGCAGTTCTTC
TRBV20-1	.	TRBJ1-5	TRBD1	CSARDRVGQPQHF	TGCAGTGCTAGGGACAGGGTCGGTCAGCCCCAGCATTTT
TRBV4-1	few	TRBJ2-6	TRBD1	CASSQVGQGVVLTF	TGCGCCAGCAGCCAAGTTGGACAGGGTGTCGTCCTGACTTTC
TRBV10-3	many	TRBJ2-1	TRBD2	CAISEFGSGSSYNEQFF	TGTGCCATCAGTGAGTTTGGGAGCGGGAGCTCCTACAATGAGCAGTTCTTC
TRBV6-5	.	TRBJ1-3	.	CATRSSGNTIYF	TGTGCCACCAGGAGTTCTGGAAACACCATATATTTT
TRBV14	many	TRBJ2-3	.	CASSPTRGKGKDTQYF	TGTGCCAGCAGCCCTACGAGGGGGAAGGGGAAAGATACGCAGTATTTT
TRBV11-2	.	TRBJ2-4	.	CASSLLHSAGGIAKNIQYF	TGTGCCAGCAGCTTGTTACACTCAGCCGGGGGAATAGCCAAAAACATTCAGTACTTC
TRBV5-5	once	TRBJ2-5	TRBD1	CASSWGDRGLGQETQYF	TGTGCCAGCAGCTGGGGGGACAGGGGACTAGGCCAAGAGACCCAGTACTTC
TRBV10-2	.	TRBJ1-4	.	CASREAATNEKLFF	TGCGCCAGCAGAGAGGCTGCAACTAATGAAAAACTGTTTTTT
TRBV4-2	few	TRBJ2-1	TRBD2	CASSQEFSGGADEQFF	TGTGCCAGCAGCCAAGAATTTAGCGGGGGGGCCGATGAGCAGTTCTTC
TRBV30	few	TRBJ1-3	TRBD1	CAWSVGQDSGNTIYF	TGTGCCTGGAGTGTTGGACAGGACTCTGGAAACACCATATATTTT
TRBV23-1	few	TRBJ2-3	.	CASSHYSPRTDTQYF	TGCGCCAGCAGTCACTATTCACCACGCACAGATACGCAGTATTTT
TRBV29-1	many	TRBJ1-5	.	CSVAETGIFQPQHF	TGCAGCGTTGCAGAGACAGGTATTTTTCAGCCCCAGCATTTT
TRBV18	few	TRBJ2-7	TRBD2	CASSPSGLAGAEQYF	TGTGCCAGCTCACCATCCGGGCTAGCGGGAGCCGAGCAGTACTTC
TRBV4-1	many	TRBJ2-5	.	CASSHASQETQYF	TGCGCCAGCAGCCACGCCAGTCAAGAGACCCAGTACTTC
TRBV15	.	TRBJ2-3	.	CATGTTGTVRLDTQYF	TGTGCCACCGGCACCACGGGCACCGTCAGGCTTGATACGCAGTATTTT
TRBV20-1	.	TRBJ2-5	.	CSATLGEETQYF	TGCAGTGCTACGCTGGGGGAAGAGACCCAGTACTTC